The 11 T cell receptor beta chains listed next were all sequenced from one sample in a study of monozygotic twins with inflammatory bowel disease. TCRdb reprocessed the 5' RACE reads and keeps a single row for each CDR3 protein, giving no DNA. Its clone listing holds some 210,000 distinct CDR3 sequences. The specimen sequenced was blood. The receptors shown here come from a human donor with ulcerative colitis or Crohn's disease, or a healthy co-twin of an affected twin (not recorded which).

The chain recombines TRBV6-1 with TRBJ1-4; TCRdb gives TRBD1 as the D gene, but with no DNA this cannot be confirmed. Germline assignment: CDR1 MNHNS and CDR2 SASEGT. The CDR3 contains 17 residues. The CDR3 spells CASRGGAAGMTNEKLFF.

This chain links TRBV9 with TRBJ2-4. The CDR3 extends over 12 amino acids. The V gene's germline CDR1 is SGDLS and CDR2 YYNGEE. The CDR3 spells CASGRTKNIQYF.

The gene calls are TRBV23-1 and TRBJ2-5; TCRdb reports TRBD1, a call that lacks DNA to check it against. TRBV23-1 is assigned to the ORF class and has an uncertain function. This CDR3 has 15 residues. The CDR3 is CASNHRAALGETQYF.

The V and J genes are TRBV5-1 and TRBJ2-2; TCRdb's assignment of TRBD1 cannot be checked, as there is no DNA. The CDR3 is 15 amino acids. The germline CDR1 and CDR2 sequences are SGHRS and YFSETQ. This CDR3 reads CASSLSRDGTGELFF.

CDR3 amino acids: CASSLATPGTSWGRELFF. The V gene is TRBV5-1, the J gene TRBJ2-2; no DNA is available, so the TRBD1 call from TCRdb remains unchecked. Per the germline V gene, CDR1 is SGHRS and CDR2 is YFSETQ. This CDR3 spans 18 amino acids.

CDR3 in amino acids: CASTSGGDTNTGELFF. The rearrangement joins TRBV19 to TRBJ2-2; the D call from TCRdb, TRBD2, cannot be confirmed without DNA. The CDR3 is 16 amino acids. Germline CDR1 and CDR2: LNHDA and SQIVND (reference sequence).

V and J are TRBV7-3 and TRBJ2-7; as DNA is missing, the TRBD2 call by TCRdb cannot be tested. The CDR3 sequence is 15 residues long. The V gene's germline CDR1 is SGHTA and CDR2 FQGTGA. The CDR3 reads CASSLTGTDHYEQYF.

The V call is TRBV20-1, the J call TRBJ2-1; the D call of TRBD1 rests on TCRdb alone, since no DNA is present to check it. CDR3 length: 14 residues. Germline CDR1 is DFQATT and CDR2 is SNEGSKA (reference sequence). The CDR3 reads CSARQGFSLNEQFF.

This rearrangement joins TRBV10-3 to TRBJ1-1. The CDR3 has 11 amino acids. CDR1 is ENHRY and CDR2 is SYGVKD in the germline V gene. CDR3 sequence reads: CAISRNTEAFF.

J is TRBJ2-1 and V is TRBV18. From germline, CDR1 is KGHSH and CDR2 LQKENI. This CDR3 has 15 residues. CDR3 sequence: CASSPIPSSYNEQFF.

This chain links TRBV20-1 with TRBJ1-3. There are 12 residues in the CDR3. Per germline, CDR1 DFQATT and CDR2 SNEGSKA (reference sequence). The CDR3 sequence is CSVQRSGNTIYF.